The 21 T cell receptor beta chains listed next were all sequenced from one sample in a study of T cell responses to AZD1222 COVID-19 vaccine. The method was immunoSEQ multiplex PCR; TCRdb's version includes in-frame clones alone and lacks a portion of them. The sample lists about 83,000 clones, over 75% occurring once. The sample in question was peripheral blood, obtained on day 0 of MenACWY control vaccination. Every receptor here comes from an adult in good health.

The CDR3 loop reads CSASKGAQPQHF. As DNA, the CDR3 is TGCAGTGCTAGTAAGGGTGCACAGCCCCAGCATTTT. The genes are TRBV20-1 and TRBJ1-5, with no clear D. CDR1 and CDR2 from the germline V gene are DFQATT and SNEGSKA (reference sequence). This CDR3 has 12 residues. Trimming took 3 bases from V and 7 from J, leaving 10 bases between them.

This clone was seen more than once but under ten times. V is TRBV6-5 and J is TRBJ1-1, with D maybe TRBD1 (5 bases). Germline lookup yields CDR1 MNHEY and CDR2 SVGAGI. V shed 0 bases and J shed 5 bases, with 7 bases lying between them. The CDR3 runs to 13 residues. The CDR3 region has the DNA TGTGCCAGCAGTTACTCGGGGGGGACTGAAGCTTTCTTT. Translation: CASSYSGGTEAFF.

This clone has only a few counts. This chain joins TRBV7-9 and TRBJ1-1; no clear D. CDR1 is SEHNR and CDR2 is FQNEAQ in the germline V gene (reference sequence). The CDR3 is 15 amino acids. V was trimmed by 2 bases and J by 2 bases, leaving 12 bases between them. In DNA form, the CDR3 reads TGTGCCAGCAGCTTACACGAGCCCGGAAACACTGAAGCTTTCTTT. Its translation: CASSLHEPGNTEAFF.

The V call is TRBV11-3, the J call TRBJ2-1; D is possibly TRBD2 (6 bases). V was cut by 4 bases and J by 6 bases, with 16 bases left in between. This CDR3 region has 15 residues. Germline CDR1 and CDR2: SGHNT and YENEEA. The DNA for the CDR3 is TGTGCCAGCAGCTCCTTGGGCGGGGTCCTCAATGAGCAGTTCTTC. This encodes CASSSLGGVLNEQFF. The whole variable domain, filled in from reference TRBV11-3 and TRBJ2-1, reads EAGVVQSPRYKIIEKKQPVAFWCNPISGHNTLYWYLQNLGQGPELLIRYENEEAVDDSQLPKDRFSAERLKGVDSTLKIQPAELGDSAVYLCASSSLGGVLNEQFFGPGTRLTVL.

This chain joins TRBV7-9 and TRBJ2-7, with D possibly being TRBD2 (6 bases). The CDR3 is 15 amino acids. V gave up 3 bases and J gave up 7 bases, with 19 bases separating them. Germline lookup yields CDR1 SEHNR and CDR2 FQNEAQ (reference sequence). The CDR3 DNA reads TGTGCCAGCAGCTTTGGGTCGGGAGTGTCGGGGGAGCAGTACTTC. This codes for CASSFGSGVSGEQYF.

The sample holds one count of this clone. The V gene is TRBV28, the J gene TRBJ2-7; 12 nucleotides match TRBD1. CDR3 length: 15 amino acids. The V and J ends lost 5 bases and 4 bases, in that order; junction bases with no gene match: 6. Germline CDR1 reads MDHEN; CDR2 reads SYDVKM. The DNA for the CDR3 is TGTGCCAGCAGTCTACCGGGACAGGGGGCGTACGAGCAGTACTTC. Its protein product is CASSLPGQGAYEQYF.

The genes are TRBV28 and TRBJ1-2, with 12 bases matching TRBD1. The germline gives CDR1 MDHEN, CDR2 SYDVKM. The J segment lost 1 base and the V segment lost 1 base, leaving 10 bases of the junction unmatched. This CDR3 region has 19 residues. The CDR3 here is CASSLLPGTGGAGNYGYTF. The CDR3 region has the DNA TGTGCCAGCAGTTTATTGCCCGGGACAGGGGGCGCGGGTAACTATGGCTACACCTTC.

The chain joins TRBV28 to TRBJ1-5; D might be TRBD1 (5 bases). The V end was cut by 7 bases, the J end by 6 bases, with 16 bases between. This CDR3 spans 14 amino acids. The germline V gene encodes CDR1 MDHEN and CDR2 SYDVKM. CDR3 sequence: CASTLRGAGQPQHF. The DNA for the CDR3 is TGTGCCAGCACTCTGCGGGGCGCCGGTCAGCCCCAGCATTTT.

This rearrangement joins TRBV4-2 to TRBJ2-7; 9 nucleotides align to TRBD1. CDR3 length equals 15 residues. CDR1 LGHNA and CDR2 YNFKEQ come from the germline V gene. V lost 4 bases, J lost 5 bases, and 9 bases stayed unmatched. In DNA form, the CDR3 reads TGTGCCAGCAGCCTCCCGGGACAGGGCACCCACGAGCAGTACTTC. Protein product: CASSLPGQGTHEQYF.

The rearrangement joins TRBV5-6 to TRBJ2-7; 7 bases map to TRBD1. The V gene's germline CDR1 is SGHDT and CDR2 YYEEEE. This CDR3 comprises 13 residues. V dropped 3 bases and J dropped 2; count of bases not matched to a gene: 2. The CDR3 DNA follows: TGTGCCAGCAGCTATCAGGGGGCCTACGAGCAGTACTTC. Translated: CASSYQGAYEQYF.

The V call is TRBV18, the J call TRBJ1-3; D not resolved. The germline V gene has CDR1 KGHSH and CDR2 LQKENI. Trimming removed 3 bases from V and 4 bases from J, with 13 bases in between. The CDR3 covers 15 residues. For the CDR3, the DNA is TGTGCCAGCTCACCGAGAAGGGAGGCGGGAAACACCATATATTTT. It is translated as CASSPRREAGNTIYF.

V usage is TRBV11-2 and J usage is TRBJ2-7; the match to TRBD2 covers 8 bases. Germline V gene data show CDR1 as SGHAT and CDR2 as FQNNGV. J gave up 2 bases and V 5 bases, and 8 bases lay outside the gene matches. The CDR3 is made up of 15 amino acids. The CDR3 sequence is CASSPAGGVTYEQYF. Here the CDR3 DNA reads TGTGCCAGCAGCCCTGCGGGGGGTGTTACCTACGAGCAGTACTTC.

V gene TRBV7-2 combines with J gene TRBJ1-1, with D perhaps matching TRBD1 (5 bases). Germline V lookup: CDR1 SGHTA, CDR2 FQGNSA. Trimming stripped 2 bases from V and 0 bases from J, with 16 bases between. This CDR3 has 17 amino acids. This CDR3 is CASSLFGDGLMNTEAFF. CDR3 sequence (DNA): TGTGCCAGCAGCTTATTTGGGGACGGACTTATGAACACTGAAGCTTTCTTT.

The CDR3 bases are TGTGCCAGCAGCTTGACGTCACTTCAGGAGACCCAGTACTTC. Translation: CASSLTSLQETQYF. This chain links TRBV5-6 with TRBJ2-5; D ambiguous. Trimming left V 1 base short and J 5 bases short, with 12 bases between. CDR1 and CDR2 from the germline V gene are SGHDT and YYEEEE. The CDR3 has 14 amino acids.

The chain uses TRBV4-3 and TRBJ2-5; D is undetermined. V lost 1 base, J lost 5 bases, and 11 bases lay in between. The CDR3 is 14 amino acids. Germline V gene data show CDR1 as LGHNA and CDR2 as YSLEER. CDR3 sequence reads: CASSQGAARETQYF. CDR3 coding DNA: TGCGCCAGCAGCCAAGGGGCCGCACGGGAGACCCAGTACTTC.

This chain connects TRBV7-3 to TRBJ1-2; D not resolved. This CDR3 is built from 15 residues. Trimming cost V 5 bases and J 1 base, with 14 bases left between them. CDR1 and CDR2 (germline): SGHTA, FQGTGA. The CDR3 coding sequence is TGTGCCAGCAGCCCCTCCTCGATGAGTAACTATGGCTACACCTTC. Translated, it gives CASSPSSMSNYGYTF.

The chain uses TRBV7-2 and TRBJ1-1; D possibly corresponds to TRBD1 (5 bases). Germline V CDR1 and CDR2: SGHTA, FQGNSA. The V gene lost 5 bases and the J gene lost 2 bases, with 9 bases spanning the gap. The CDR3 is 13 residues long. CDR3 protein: CASSVTANTEAFF. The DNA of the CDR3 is TGTGCCAGCAGCGTGACAGCCAACACTGAAGCTTTCTTT.

CDR3 DNA sequence: TGTGCCAGCAGCTTAACGAGGAACACTGAAGCTTTCTTT. This codes for CASSLTRNTEAFF. The rearrangement joins TRBV7-2 to TRBJ1-1; D is unresolved. V was clipped by 2 bases and J by 1 base, with 5 bases between them. Germline V lookup: CDR1 SGHTA, CDR2 FQGNSA. CDR3 length: 13 amino acids.

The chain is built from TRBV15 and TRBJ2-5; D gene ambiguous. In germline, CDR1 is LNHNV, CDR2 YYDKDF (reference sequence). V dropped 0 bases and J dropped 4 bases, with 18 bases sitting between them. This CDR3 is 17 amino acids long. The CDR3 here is CATSREAWSVTGETQYF. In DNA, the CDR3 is TGTGCCACCAGCAGAGAGGCCTGGAGCGTCACCGGAGAGACCCAGTACTTC. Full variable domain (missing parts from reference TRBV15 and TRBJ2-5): DAMVIQNPRYQVTQFGKPVTLSCSQTLNHNVMYWYQQKSSQAPKLLFHYYDKDFNNEADTPDNFQSRRPNTSFCFLDIRSPGLGDTAMYLCATSREAWSVTGETQYFGPGTRLLVL.

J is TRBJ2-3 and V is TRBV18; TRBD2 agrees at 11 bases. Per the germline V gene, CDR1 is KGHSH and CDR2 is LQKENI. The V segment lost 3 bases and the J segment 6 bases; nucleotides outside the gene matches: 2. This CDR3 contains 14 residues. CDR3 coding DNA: TGTGCCAGCTCACCTCCTAGCGGGGGGGATACGCAGTATTTT. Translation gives CASSPPSGGDTQYF.

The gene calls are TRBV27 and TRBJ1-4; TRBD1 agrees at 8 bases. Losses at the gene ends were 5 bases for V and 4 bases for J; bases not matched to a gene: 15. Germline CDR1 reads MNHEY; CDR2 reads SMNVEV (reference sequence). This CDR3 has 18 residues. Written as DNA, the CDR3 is TGTGCCAGCAGTCTAAAAGGGGGCAGGGGGCTGGTTAATGAAAAACTGTTTTTT. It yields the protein CASSLKGGRGLVNEKLFF.